This is a list of T cell receptor beta chains from one sample in a study of blood T cells in healthy people across ages. TCRdb re-derived calls from the 5' RACE reads in MiXCR, one entry per CDR3 protein. This table has fewer than 950,000 distinct CDR3 sequences, 53% appearing once. The sequenced material came from blood. The receptors were gathered from a man older than 75 in good health. Both conserved end residues are part of each CDR3. Fields, in order: CDR3 length, D gene, clone size, J gene, V gene, CDR3 protein, CDR3 DNA. A D gene is named only where the DNA matches it firmly. The listing skips clone size in some rows; elsewhere it reads once, few, many or a size class.

CDR3 length: 16; D gene: TRBD2; clone size: -; J gene: TRBJ2-4; V gene: TRBV5-4; CDR3 protein: CASTQAGGAAKNIQYF; CDR3 DNA: TGTGCCAGCACGCAGGCGGGGGGCGCGGCCAAAAACATTCAGTACTTC
CDR3 length: 14; D gene: TRBD1; clone size: -; J gene: TRBJ1-6; V gene: TRBV30; CDR3 protein: CAWSWDRSGSPLHF; CDR3 DNA: TGTGCCTGGAGTTGGGACAGGTCAGGTTCACCCCTCCACTTT
CDR3 length: 15; D gene: TRBD2; clone size: -; J gene: TRBJ2-1; V gene: TRBV12-3/TRBV12-4; CDR3 protein: CASSLNSAGDNEQFF; CDR3 DNA: TGTGCCAGCAGTTTGAATTCGGCGGGGGACAATGAGCAGTTCTTC
CDR3 length: 16; D gene: -; clone size: -; J gene: TRBJ2-2; V gene: TRBV7-9; CDR3 protein: CAGTTRRIGDTGELFF; CDR3 DNA: TGTGCCGGCACTACTAGGCGGATCGGGGACACCGGGGAGCTGTTTTTT
CDR3 length: 14; D gene: -; clone size: -; J gene: TRBJ2-5; V gene: TRBV5-1; CDR3 protein: CASSLGAGQETQYF; CDR3 DNA: TGTGCCAGCAGTTTGGGAGCAGGTCAAGAGACCCAGTACTTC
CDR3 length: 20; D gene: TRBD2; clone size: -; J gene: TRBJ2-5; V gene: TRBV2; CDR3 protein: CASSDASGTSGSSSYNEQYF; CDR3 DNA: TGTGCCAGCAGTGACGCCTCCGGGACTAGCGGGAGCTCCTCCTACAATGAGCAGTACTTC
CDR3 length: 13; D gene: -; clone size: -; J gene: TRBJ1-1; V gene: TRBV29-1; CDR3 protein: CSVRRMPNTEAFF; CDR3 DNA: TGCAGCGTCCGCCGGATGCCGAACACTGAAGCTTTCTTT
CDR3 length: 13; D gene: -; clone size: few; J gene: TRBJ1-2; V gene: TRBV3-1; CDR3 protein: CASSRDRILGYTF; CDR3 DNA: TGTGCCAGCAGCCGAGACAGAATCTTGGGCTACACCTTC
CDR3 length: 13; D gene: -; clone size: -; J gene: TRBJ2-7; V gene: TRBV2; CDR3 protein: CASSDDVGYEQYF; CDR3 DNA: TGTGCCAGCAGTGATGATGTTGGGTACGAGCAGTACTTC
CDR3 length: 18; D gene: TRBD2; clone size: -; J gene: TRBJ2-7; V gene: TRBV9; CDR3 protein: CASSVGFASGRKGEEQYF; CDR3 DNA: TGTGCCAGCAGCGTCGGGTTCGCTAGCGGGAGGAAAGGGGAAGAGCAGTACTTC
CDR3 length: 16; D gene: TRBD1; clone size: -; J gene: TRBJ1-1; V gene: TRBV5-1; CDR3 protein: CAGSSRTGTVNTEAFF; CDR3 DNA: TGCGCCGGCAGCTCCCGGACAGGGACCGTGAACACTGAAGCTTTCTTT
CDR3 length: 15; D gene: TRBD2; clone size: -; J gene: TRBJ2-1; V gene: TRBV29-1; CDR3 protein: CSAAVGTSGSNEQFF; CDR3 DNA: TGCAGCGCCGCCGTCGGGACTAGCGGGAGTAATGAGCAGTTCTTC
CDR3 length: 13; D gene: -; clone size: -; J gene: TRBJ2-1; V gene: TRBV6-5; CDR3 protein: CASSQLLKGEQFF; CDR3 DNA: TGTGCCAGCAGTCAATTGCTCAAGGGGGAGCAGTTCTTC
CDR3 length: 14; D gene: TRBD1; clone size: -; J gene: TRBJ1-5; V gene: TRBV27; CDR3 protein: CASSFRDSNRPQHF; CDR3 DNA: TGTGCCAGCAGTTTCCGGGACAGCAATCGGCCCCAGCATTTT
CDR3 length: 15; D gene: -; clone size: -; J gene: TRBJ2-2; V gene: TRBV6-5; CDR3 protein: CASTRSSGSGGELFF; CDR3 DNA: TGTGCCAGCACCCGGAGTTCAGGGAGCGGCGGGGAGCTGTTTTTT
CDR3 length: 12; D gene: TRBD1; clone size: few; J gene: TRBJ1-4; V gene: TRBV29-1; CDR3 protein: CSVAQGGEKLFF; CDR3 DNA: TGCAGCGTTGCCCAGGGGGGGGAAAAACTGTTTTTT
CDR3 length: 14; D gene: -; clone size: -; J gene: TRBJ1-1; V gene: TRBV10-3; CDR3 protein: CAISMTPMNTEAFF; CDR3 DNA: TGTGCCATCAGCATGACACCTATGAACACTGAAGCTTTCTTT
CDR3 length: 14; D gene: -; clone size: -; J gene: TRBJ1-1; V gene: TRBV7-2; CDR3 protein: CASSPRGRDTEAFF; CDR3 DNA: TGTGCCAGCAGCCCCCGGGGAAGGGACACTGAAGCTTTCTTT
CDR3 length: 15; D gene: -; clone size: -; J gene: TRBJ1-2; V gene: TRBV3-1; CDR3 protein: CASRTLQGANYGYTF; CDR3 DNA: TGTGCCAGCAGGACGTTACAGGGAGCTAACTATGGCTACACCTTC
CDR3 length: 17; D gene: -; clone size: -; J gene: TRBJ1-5; V gene: TRBV12-3/TRBV12-4; CDR3 protein: CASSLWAGALGNQPQHF; CDR3 DNA: TGTGCCAGCAGTTTATGGGCAGGGGCATTGGGCAATCAGCCCCAGCATTTT
CDR3 length: 14; D gene: TRBD1; clone size: -; J gene: TRBJ1-4; V gene: TRBV3-1; CDR3 protein: CASSPADRAEKLFF; CDR3 DNA: TGTGCCAGCAGCCCCGCGGACAGGGCTGAAAAACTGTTTTTT
CDR3 length: 15; D gene: TRBD1; clone size: -; J gene: TRBJ2-5; V gene: TRBV5-1; CDR3 protein: CASSNRQGAVETQYF; CDR3 DNA: TGCGCCAGCTCTAATCGACAGGGGGCTGTGGAGACCCAGTACTTC
CDR3 length: 15; D gene: TRBD2; clone size: -; J gene: TRBJ2-1; V gene: TRBV28; CDR3 protein: CASSGSSGKFDEQFF; CDR3 DNA: TGTGCCAGCAGTGGATCTAGCGGGAAGTTTGATGAGCAGTTCTTC
CDR3 length: 13; D gene: TRBD1; clone size: once; J gene: TRBJ1-1; V gene: TRBV9; CDR3 protein: CASNRDSHTEAFF; CDR3 DNA: TGTGCCAGCAACCGGGACAGCCACACTGAAGCTTTCTTT
CDR3 length: 15; D gene: -; clone size: -; J gene: TRBJ2-3; V gene: TRBV6-6; CDR3 protein: CASRLGGPGTDTQYF; CDR3 DNA: TGTGCCAGCAGATTGGGGGGGCCGGGCACAGATACGCAGTATTTT
CDR3 length: 17; D gene: -; clone size: -; J gene: TRBJ2-1; V gene: TRBV15; CDR3 protein: CATSGLGGWDSYNERYF; CDR3 DNA: TGTGCCACCAGCGGTCTAGGGGGCTGGGACTCCTACAATGAGCGGTACTTC
CDR3 length: 13; D gene: TRBD1; clone size: -; J gene: TRBJ2-5; V gene: TRBV7-2; CDR3 protein: CASSQGQGNQQYF; CDR3 DNA: TGTGCCAGCAGCCAGGGACAGGGGAATCAGCAGTACTTC
CDR3 length: 15; D gene: -; clone size: few; J gene: TRBJ2-7; V gene: TRBV5-1; CDR3 protein: CASSRLGDGIYEQYF; CDR3 DNA: TGCGCCAGCAGTCGACTAGGGGACGGGATCTACGAGCAGTACTTC
CDR3 length: 16; D gene: -; clone size: -; J gene: TRBJ2-7; V gene: TRBV2; CDR3 protein: CASSDPGRRPSYEQYF; CDR3 DNA: TGTGCCAGCAGTGATCCAGGCCGTCGACCTTCCTACGAGCAGTACTTC
CDR3 length: 13; D gene: -; clone size: -; J gene: TRBJ1-5; V gene: TRBV2; CDR3 protein: CASSAAPNQPQHF; CDR3 DNA: TGTGCCAGCAGTGCGGCACCCAATCAGCCCCAGCATTTT
CDR3 length: 13; D gene: -; clone size: few; J gene: TRBJ2-5; V gene: TRBV18; CDR3 protein: CASSPLQGETQYF; CDR3 DNA: TGTGCCAGCTCACCACTTCAGGGAGAGACCCAGTACTTC
CDR3 length: 15; D gene: -; clone size: few; J gene: TRBJ2-1; V gene: TRBV7-2; CDR3 protein: CASSLGGETYNEQFF; CDR3 DNA: TGTGCCAGCAGCTTAGGTGGGGAAACCTACAATGAGCAGTTCTTC
CDR3 length: 13; D gene: -; clone size: -; J gene: TRBJ2-6; V gene: TRBV7-9; CDR3 protein: CASGGSEANVLTF; CDR3 DNA: TGTGCCAGCGGCGGCTCTGAGGCCAACGTCCTGACTTTC
CDR3 length: 14; D gene: -; clone size: once; J gene: TRBJ2-7; V gene: TRBV6-1; CDR3 protein: CASIPNLGSYEQYF; CDR3 DNA: TGTGCCAGCATCCCTAACTTGGGCTCCTACGAGCAGTACTTC
CDR3 length: 18; D gene: TRBD2; clone size: -; J gene: TRBJ2-2; V gene: TRBV24-1; CDR3 protein: CATSDPGTSGRYTGELFF; CDR3 DNA: TGTGCCACCAGTGACCCGGGGACTAGCGGGAGATATACCGGGGAGCTGTTTTTT
CDR3 length: 13; D gene: -; clone size: many; J gene: TRBJ1-1; V gene: TRBV12-3/TRBV12-4; CDR3 protein: CASSLGPNTEAFF; CDR3 DNA: TGTGCCAGCAGTTTAGGCCCGAACACTGAAGCTTTCTTT
CDR3 length: 15; D gene: -; clone size: few; J gene: TRBJ2-3; V gene: TRBV7-9; CDR3 protein: CASSLPPGRTDTQYF; CDR3 DNA: TGTGCCAGCAGCTTACCGCCAGGGCGCACAGATACGCAGTATTTT